The source of this T cell receptor beta chain is a study of cytomegalovirus exposure and HLA in healthy donors. This clone was found once. Use of 60 Vbeta and 13 Jbeta primers characterized the PCR. Method: immunoSEQ multiplex PCR; TCRdb's copy keeps in-frame clones and lacks some. The sample holds 110,000 to 150,000 clones; roughly three quarters are singletons and the top ten take 4.5% to 6%. Germline V gene sequence: CDR1 MNHEY, CDR2 SMNVEV (reference sequence). The CDR3 is 14 amino acids. Unmatched junction bases numbered 5, after V lost 5 bases and J lost 4 bases. Sequenced input: PBMCs. The TCR was taken from a woman in her 50s in good health and CMV-seronegative. The chain employs TRBV27 and TRBJ2-7, with 10 bases fitting TRBD1. The chain's CDR3 is CASSLGDRGYEQYF. The CDR3, as DNA: TGTGCCAGCAGTCTCGGGGACAGGGGTTACGAGCAGTACTTC.